This T cell receptor (beta chain) originates from a study of identifying expanded T cells in peripheral blood. The germline CDR1 and CDR2 sequences are MDHEN and SYDVKM. The CDR3 totals 13 residues. About this clone: Its matching antigen is unknown.

Overall study findings and caveats: Variance in clone template counts between approximately 2-week samples significantly increased with total template count across all healthy donors.

During the collection period, no donor immune events like infections were recorded. Some clones are missing from TCRdb's copy, which holds only in-frame ones; the method was immunoSEQ multiplex PCR. The sample holds about 100,000 clones, around 88% seen once. The clonotype originates from a person aged 18-70 years in good health. This sequence joins TRBV28 and TRBJ2-3; D unclear. The sample comprised blood. The CDR3 sequence: CVSRSRLTDTQYF. CDR3 in DNA: TGTGTCTCCCGGTCCAGGCTCACAGATACGCAGTATTTT.